This is a list of T cell receptor beta chains from one sample in a study of blood T cell repertoires in COVID-19. Sequenced by immunoSEQ multiplex PCR; TCRdb stores in-frame clones only, minus some. The sample yields some 150,000 clones, about four fifths seen once. Sequenced material: PBMCs or T cells enriched from blood (not recorded which). Receptors were obtained from a woman aged 50 to 60 who had been exposed to COVID-19. Each CDR3 is given with its conserved first and last residue. A D gene is named only where the DNA matches it firmly. Clone size is not always given. Where it is, it says once, few, many or a class for expanded clones.

CDR3nt,CDR3aa,abundance,d_gene,j_gene,v_gene
TGTGCCTGGATAGGACAGATTAATCCCTACGAGCAGTACTTC,CAWIGQINPYEQYF,-,-,TRBJ2-7,TRBV30
TGCGCCAGCAGCCAAGCCCTGGGACAGGGCAGCGATGAGCAGTTCTTC,CASSQALGQGSDEQFF,-,TRBD1,TRBJ2-1,TRBV4-3
TGTGCCAGTAGTCCCCTAAGTAGTAGTGGTGATACGCAGTATTTT,CASSPLSSSGDTQYF,-,-,TRBJ2-3,TRBV19
TGTGCCGGGGGACAGGTCGATGAGCAGTTCTTC,CAGGQVDEQFF,few,TRBD1,TRBJ2-1,TRBV30
TGTGCCTGGAGTAGAACAGGGATTGAAGCTTTCTTT,CAWSRTGIEAFF,-,-,TRBJ1-1,TRBV30
TGTGCCAGCAGCCTCCTAGCGGGACTTGGAGAGACCCAGTACTTC,CASSLLAGLGETQYF,-,TRBD2,TRBJ2-5,TRBV3-1/TRBV3-2
TGTGCCAAGGGGCAGGGGGAAACTGAAGCTTTCTTT,CAKGQGETEAFF,-,TRBD1,TRBJ1-1,TRBV7-9
TGTGCCACCAGCACCGACAGGGGGGAGGGTGAGCAGTTCTTC,CATSTDRGEGEQFF,-,TRBD1,TRBJ2-1,TRBV15
TGTGCCAGCATGGAGGGGACCTCCTATCCTGGGGCCAACGTCCTGACTTTC,CASMEGTSYPGANVLTF,-,-,TRBJ2-6,TRBV2
TGTGCCAGCAGTTACCCATCGGACACACCAGATACGCAGTATTTT,CASSYPSDTPDTQYF,-,-,TRBJ2-3,TRBV6-2/TRBV6-3
TGTGCCTGGAGTGTAGGGGCGGAGCAGTTCTTC,CAWSVGAEQFF,-,-,TRBJ2-1,TRBV30
TGTGCCAGCAGTTACTCGTTCGGGAGGGTTCAAGAGACCCAGTACTTC,CASSYSFGRVQETQYF,-,TRBD2,TRBJ2-5,TRBV6-6
TGTGCCAGTAGTATTAGGAACAGCCCCTACGAGCAGTACTTC,CASSIRNSPYEQYF,-,-,TRBJ2-7,TRBV19
TGCGCCAGCAGCCAAGAATTGACAGGAATTGTCTATGGCTACACCTTC,CASSQELTGIVYGYTF,-,-,TRBJ1-2,TRBV4-1
TGTGCCACCAGCAGAGACAGGGGAAGACACAATGAGCAGTTCTTC,CATSRDRGRHNEQFF,-,-,TRBJ2-1,TRBV15
TGTGCCAGCAGACAACCCAATGAAAAACTGTTTTTT,CASRQPNEKLFF,-,-,TRBJ1-4,TRBV7-2
TGTGCCAGTAGTGGACCGGGGGTAGGAGGCTACACCTTC,CASSGPGVGGYTF,-,-,TRBJ1-2,TRBV19
TGTGCCAGCAGCTTGGTACAGGGGGCGGGAAGCAATCAGCCCCAGCATTTT,CASSLVQGAGSNQPQHF,-,TRBD1,TRBJ1-5,TRBV5-4
TGTGCCAGCAGCTTAGCTTGGACAGGGAACGAGCAGTACTTC,CASSLAWTGNEQYF,-,TRBD1,TRBJ2-7,TRBV7-8
TGTGCCAGCAGCCTCGCGACAGGGACCACCGGGGAGCTGTTTTTT,CASSLATGTTGELFF,few,TRBD1,TRBJ2-2,TRBV3-1/TRBV3-2
TGTGCCAGCAGCTTAGCGTCCAGGGTCAGGGAGACCCAGTACTTC,CASSLASRVRETQYF,-,-,TRBJ2-5,TRBV7-9
TGTGCCAGCAGTCCAGGACAGGGTGGTCAGCCCCAGCATTTT,CASSPGQGGQPQHF,-,TRBD1,TRBJ1-5,TRBV27